This TCR beta chain was profiled in a study of CD8+ T cells in alopecia areata. Study background: Dosing spanned 6 to 18 months on tofacitinib, then 6 months off drug. Overall study results and limits: Tofacitinib significantly reduced both scalp clonality and expanded CD8+ clones among the top 100. The study found that many expanded lesional clones persisted in scalp and blood during tofacitinib.

Remarks on this clone: What it binds is not known.

Sequencing used cDNA as its template, made by extracting RNA and reverse transcribing it. Assay: immunoSEQ multiplex PCR; the TCRdb copy retains only in-frame clones and omits some. Found here are roughly 250,000 clones, about 62% of them singletons; the top ten hold roughly 0.93%. Sample treatment: oral pan-JAK inhibitor, 5-10 mg twice daily. This CDR3 spans 14 amino acids. Trimming left V 5 bases short and J 7 bases short, with 12 bases between. CDR1 SGHTA and CDR2 FQGNSA come from the germline V gene. This sequence was found in a human donor with alopecia areata. V and J are TRBV7-2 and TRBJ1-6; D call uncertain. Sequencing was performed on CD4+ T cells sorted from blood, taken around week 53, from a patient treated with tofacitinib. CDR3 in amino acids: CASSPTAMNSPLHF. The CDR3 DNA reads TGTGCCAGCAGCCCCACAGCGATGAATTCACCCCTCCACTTT.